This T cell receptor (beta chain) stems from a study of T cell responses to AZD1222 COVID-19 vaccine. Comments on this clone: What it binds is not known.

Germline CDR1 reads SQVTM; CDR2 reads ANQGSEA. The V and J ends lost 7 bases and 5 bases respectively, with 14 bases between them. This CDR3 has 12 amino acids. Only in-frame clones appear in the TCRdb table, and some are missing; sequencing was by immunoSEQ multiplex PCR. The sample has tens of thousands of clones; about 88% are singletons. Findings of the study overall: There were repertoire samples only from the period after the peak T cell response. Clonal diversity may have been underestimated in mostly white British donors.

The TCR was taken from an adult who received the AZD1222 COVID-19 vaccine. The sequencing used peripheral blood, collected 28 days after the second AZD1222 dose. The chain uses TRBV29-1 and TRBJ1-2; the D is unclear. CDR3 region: CSGGSPGYGYTF. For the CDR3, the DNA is TGCAGCGGTGGGAGTCCCGGATATGGCTACACCTTC.